These 15 T cell receptor beta chains share one sample of origin, sequenced in a study of T-cell reconstitution after alpha-beta-depleted transplantation in children. The TCRbeta library was prepared with unique molecular identifiers. TCRdb re-analysed the PCR reads in MiXCR, keeping a single row per CDR3 protein. The sample yields almost 250,000 distinct CDR3 sequences, about 25% seen once. The source was PBMCs, collected before TCRalphabeta/CD19-depleted stem cell transplant. The receptors stem from a girl aged 2 to 10 with Fanconi anemia, due to receive a stem cell transplant.

This clonotype was found many times. The chain couples TRBV27 to TRBJ2-3; D perhaps matches TRBD1 (6 bases). This CDR3 has 16 amino acids. The V end was cut by 3 bases, the J end by 2 bases, with 15 bases between. Germline lookup yields CDR1 MNHEY and CDR2 SMNVEV (reference sequence). The CDR3 loop is CASSLERGQLTDTQYF. DNA of the CDR3: TGTGCCAGCAGTTTGGAGAGGGGACAACTCACAGATACGCAGTATTTT.

V usage is TRBV29-1 and J usage is TRBJ1-6, with D unclear. CDR3 length: 14 residues. Trimming cost V 4 bases and J 7 bases, with 14 bases left between them. The V gene's germline CDR1 is SQVTM and CDR2 ANQGSEA. The DNA of the CDR3 is TGCAGCGTTGCCTATCGAGCAGACAATTCACCCCTCCACTTT. Translation gives CSVAYRADNSPLHF.

As regards this clonotype: This may be a read error, as it is one base from a much larger clone. The chain couples TRBV29-1 to TRBJ2-3; 7 bases align to TRBD2. CDR3 length equals 12 residues. CDR1 is SQVTM and CDR2 is ANQGSEA in the germline V gene. DNA of the CDR3: TGCATCGTTGACGTGGGGGGGGATACGCAGTATTTT. It translates to CIVDVGGDTQYF.

This clonotype was counted at least ten times. The chain combines TRBV6-4 with TRBJ2-7, with a tentative D call TRBD1 (5 bases). Germline V gene data show CDR1 as MRHNA and CDR2 as SNTAGT. There are 14 residues in the CDR3. The germline V and J ends were trimmed by 4 bases and 3 bases, with 13 bases remaining between them. The CDR3 spells CASSVVDSGYEQYF. The CDR3 nucleotides are TGTGCCAGCAGTGTAGTCGACAGTGGCTACGAGCAGTACTTC.

This clonotype was picked up many times. The chain couples TRBV7-2 to TRBJ2-5; 10 bases are a match to TRBD2. Germline V gene sequence: CDR1 SGHTA, CDR2 FQGNSA. V gave up 2 bases and J gave up 5 bases; unmatched junction bases: 5. This CDR3 is built from 15 residues. In DNA, the CDR3 is TGTGCCAGCAGCTTAAGCGGGGGGGCCTTGGAGACCCAGTACTTC. Translating gives CASSLSGGALETQYF. The full variable domain, in which reference TRBV7-2 and TRBJ2-5 provide the parts outside the CDR3, is GAGVSQSPSNKVTEKGKDVELRCDPISGHTALYWYRQSLGQGLEFLIYFQGNSAPDKSGLPSDRFSAERTGGSVSTLTIQRTQQEDSAVYLCASSLSGGALETQYFGPGTRLLVL.

The CDR3 region is CASRGRLTGELFF. The CDR3 region has the DNA TGTGCCAGCAGGGGGAGGCTGACCGGGGAGCTGTTTTTT. The rearrangement joins TRBV7-8 to TRBJ2-2; D might be TRBD2 (6 bases). V was shortened by 6 bases and J by 5 bases, with 10 bases between the two germline ends. CDR1 and CDR2 from the germline V gene are SGHVS and FQNEAQ. There are 13 residues in the CDR3.

This clonotype was found many times. The chain has TRBV29-1 and TRBJ1-1, with D unresolved. V lost 3 bases to trimming and J lost 5 bases, with 10 bases between them. CDR3 size: 12 residues. CDR1 and CDR2 (germline): SQVTM, ANQGSEA. DNA of the CDR3: TGCAGCGTTGATGAGGGATGGACTGAAGCTTTCTTT. Translating gives CSVDEGWTEAFF.

There are many counts of this clonotype. J is TRBJ2-7 and V is TRBV20-1, with 10 nucleotides matching TRBD1. The CDR3 sequence is 14 residues long. Unmatched junction bases numbered 7, after V lost 6 bases and J lost 2 bases. CDR1 is DFQATT and CDR2 is SNEGSKA in the germline V gene (reference sequence). The CDR3 protein is CSAHPDRGTYEQYF. CDR3 bases: TGCAGTGCCCATCCGGACAGGGGGACCTACGAGCAGTACTTC.

This chain links TRBV7-3 with TRBJ2-1, with 10 bases identical to TRBD2. The CDR3 has 16 amino acids. Germline loops: CDR1 SGHTA, CDR2 FQGTGA. J was trimmed by 4 bases and V by 5 bases; bases with no gene match: 8. CDR3 sequence (DNA): TGTGCCAGCAGCACCGAAGCGGGAGGGTCTTACAATGAGCAGTTCTTC. Protein: CASSTEAGGSYNEQFF.

This clonotype was detected ten times or more. This sequence joins TRBV6-5 and TRBJ2-7, with TRBD2 identical over 10 bases. Looked up from germline, CDR1 is MNHEY and CDR2 is SVGAGI. Trimming removed 2 bases from V and 6 bases from J; junction bases left unmatched: 13. CDR3 length: 17 residues. CDR3 DNA sequence: TGTGCCAGCAGTTACGGTATGCCTAGCGGGAGTATGGGCGAGCAGTACTTC. Residues: CASSYGMPSGSMGEQYF.

Ten or more counts support this clonotype. The chain recombines TRBV20-1 with TRBJ2-7; D ambiguous. The CDR3 consists of 13 residues. The germline V and J ends were trimmed by 1 base and 5 bases, with 12 bases remaining between them. CDR1 is DFQATT, CDR2 SNEGSKA, per germline (reference sequence). The CDR3, as DNA: TGCAGTGCTAGAGGTCCCATTGACAACGAGCAGTACTTC. This translates into CSARGPIDNEQYF.

This clonotype was counted many times. This chain joins TRBV20-1 and TRBJ2-4; no reliable D call. The CDR3 is made up of 13 amino acids. The germline gives CDR1 DFQATT, CDR2 SNEGSKA (reference sequence). V shed 1 base and J shed 5 bases, with 9 bases lying between them. For the CDR3, the DNA is TGCAGTGCTAGAGTCCCTAAGGAAAACATTCAGTACTTC. It codes for CSARVPKENIQYF.

This chain links TRBV5-5 with TRBJ2-3; maybe TRBD2 (5 bases). CDR1 and CDR2 from the germline V gene are SGHKS and YYEKEE (reference sequence). CDR3 size: 14 residues. With 0 bases removed from V and 4 bases from J, the gap between germline ends came to 9 bases. The CDR3 sequence: CASSLEPGSDTQYF. The CDR3 coding sequence is TGTGCCAGCAGCTTGGAGCCGGGGTCAGATACGCAGTATTTT.

The chain employs TRBV6-5 and TRBJ2-2; D unresolved. The V gene lost 8 bases and the J gene lost 4 bases, with 14 bases spanning the gap. CDR1 is MNHEY and CDR2 is SVGAGI in the germline V gene. This CDR3 region has 14 residues. The CDR3 region is CASGYSGSTGELFF. In DNA form, the CDR3 reads TGTGCCAGCGGCTACAGTGGGTCCACCGGGGAGCTGTTTTTT.

This clonotype was observed a few times. The chain has TRBV7-3 and TRBJ2-7; TRBD2 matches 8 bases. Germline V gives CDR1 SGHTA, CDR2 FQGTGA. CDR3 length: 14 amino acids. V was pared by 3 bases and J by 2 bases, with 3 bases of the junction left unmatched. The CDR3 DNA reads as TGTGCCAGCAGCTTGGGGACTAGTCCCTACGAGCAGTACTTC. Protein: CASSLGTSPYEQYF.